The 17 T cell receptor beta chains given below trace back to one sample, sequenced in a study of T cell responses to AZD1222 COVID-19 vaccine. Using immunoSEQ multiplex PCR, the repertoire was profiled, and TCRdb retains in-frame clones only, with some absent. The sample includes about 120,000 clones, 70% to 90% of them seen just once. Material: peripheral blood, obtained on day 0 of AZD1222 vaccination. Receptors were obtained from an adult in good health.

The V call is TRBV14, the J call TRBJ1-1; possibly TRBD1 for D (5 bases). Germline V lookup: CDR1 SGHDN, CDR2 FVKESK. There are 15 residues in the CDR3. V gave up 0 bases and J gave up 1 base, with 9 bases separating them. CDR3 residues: CASSQEPGTNTEAFF. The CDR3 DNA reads TGTGCCAGCAGCCAAGAACCGGGGACGAACACTGAAGCTTTCTTT.

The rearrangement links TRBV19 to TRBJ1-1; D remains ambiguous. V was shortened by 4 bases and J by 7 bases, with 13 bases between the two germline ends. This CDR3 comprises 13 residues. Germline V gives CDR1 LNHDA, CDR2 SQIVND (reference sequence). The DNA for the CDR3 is TGTGCCAGTAGTAAAGCAGCTTTAGGTGAAGCTTTCTTT. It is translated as CASSKAALGEAFF. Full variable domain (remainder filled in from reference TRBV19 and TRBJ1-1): DGGITQSPKYLFRKEGQNVTLSCEQNLNHDAMYWYRQDPGQGLRLIYYSQIVNDFQKGDIAEGYSVSREKKESFPLTVTSAQKNPTAFYLCASSKAALGEAFFGQGTRLTVV.

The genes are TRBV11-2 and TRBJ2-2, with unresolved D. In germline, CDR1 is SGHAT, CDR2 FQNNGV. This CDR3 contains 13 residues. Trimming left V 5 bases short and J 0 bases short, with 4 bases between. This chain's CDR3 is CASSGANTGELFF. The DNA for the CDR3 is TGTGCCAGCAGCGGGGCGAACACCGGGGAGCTGTTTTTT.

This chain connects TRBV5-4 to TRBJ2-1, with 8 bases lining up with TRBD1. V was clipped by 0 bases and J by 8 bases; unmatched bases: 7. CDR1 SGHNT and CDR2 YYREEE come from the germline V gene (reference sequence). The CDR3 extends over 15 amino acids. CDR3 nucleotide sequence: TGTGCCAGCAGCTTGGGGGACAGGAGTGGGGATGAGCAGTTCTTC. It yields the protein CASSLGDRSGDEQFF.

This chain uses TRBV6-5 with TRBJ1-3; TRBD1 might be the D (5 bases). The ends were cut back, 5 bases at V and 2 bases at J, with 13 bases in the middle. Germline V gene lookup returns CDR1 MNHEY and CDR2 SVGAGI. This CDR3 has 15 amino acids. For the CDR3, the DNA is TGTGCCAGCAGTCCCAGGGAGGTGGCTGGAAACACCATATATTTT. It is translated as CASSPREVAGNTIYF.

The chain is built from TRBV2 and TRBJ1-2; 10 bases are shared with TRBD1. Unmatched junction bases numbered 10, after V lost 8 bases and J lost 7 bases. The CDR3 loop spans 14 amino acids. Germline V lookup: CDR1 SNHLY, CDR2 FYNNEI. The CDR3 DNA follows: TGTGCCAGCTGGAATGGACAGGGGGTCGGTGGCTACACCTTC. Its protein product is CASWNGQGVGGYTF.

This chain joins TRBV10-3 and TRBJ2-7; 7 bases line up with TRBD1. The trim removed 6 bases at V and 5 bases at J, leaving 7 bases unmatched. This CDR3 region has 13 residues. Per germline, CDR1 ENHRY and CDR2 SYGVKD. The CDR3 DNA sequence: TGTGCCATCAGAAACAGGGGAATCAACGAGCAGTACTTC. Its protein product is CAIRNRGINEQYF.

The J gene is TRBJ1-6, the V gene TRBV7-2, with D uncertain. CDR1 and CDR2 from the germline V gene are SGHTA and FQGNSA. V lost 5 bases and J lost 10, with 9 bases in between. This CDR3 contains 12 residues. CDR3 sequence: CASSPPLSPLHF. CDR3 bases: TGTGCCAGCAGCCCCCCTCTATCACCCCTCCACTTT. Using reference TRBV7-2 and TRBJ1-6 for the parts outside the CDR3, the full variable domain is GAGVSQSPSNKVTEKGKDVELRCDPISGHTALYWYRQSLGQGLEFLIYFQGNSAPDKSGLPSDRFSAERTGGSVSTLTIQRTQQEDSAVYLCASSPPLSPLHFGNGTRLTVT.

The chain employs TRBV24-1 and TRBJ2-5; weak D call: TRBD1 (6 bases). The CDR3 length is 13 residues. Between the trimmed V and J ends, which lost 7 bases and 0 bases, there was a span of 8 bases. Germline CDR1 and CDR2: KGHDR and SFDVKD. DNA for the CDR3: TGTGCCACCAGCAGGGGCGACCAAGAGACCCAGTACTTC. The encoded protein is CATSRGDQETQYF.

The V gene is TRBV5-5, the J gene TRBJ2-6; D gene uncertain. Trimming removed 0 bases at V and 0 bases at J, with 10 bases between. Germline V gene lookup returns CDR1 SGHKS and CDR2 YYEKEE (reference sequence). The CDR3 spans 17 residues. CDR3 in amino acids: CASSLAVLSSGANVLTF. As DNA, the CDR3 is TGTGCCAGCAGCTTGGCCGTCTTAAGCTCTGGGGCCAACGTCCTGACTTTC.

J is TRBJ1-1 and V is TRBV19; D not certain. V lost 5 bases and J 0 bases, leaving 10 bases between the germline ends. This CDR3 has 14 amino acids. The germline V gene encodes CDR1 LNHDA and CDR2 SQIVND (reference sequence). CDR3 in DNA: TGTGCCAGTAGTTTAGGGTTTATGAACACTGAAGCTTTCTTT. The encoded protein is CASSLGFMNTEAFF.

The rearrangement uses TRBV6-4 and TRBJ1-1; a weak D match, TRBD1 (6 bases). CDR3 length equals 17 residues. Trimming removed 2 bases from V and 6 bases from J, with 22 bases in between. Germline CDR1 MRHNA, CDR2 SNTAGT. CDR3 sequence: CASSDTRGAGSVAEAFF. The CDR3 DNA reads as TGTGCCAGCAGTGACACCCGGGGGGCAGGGAGTGTGGCTGAAGCTTTCTTT.

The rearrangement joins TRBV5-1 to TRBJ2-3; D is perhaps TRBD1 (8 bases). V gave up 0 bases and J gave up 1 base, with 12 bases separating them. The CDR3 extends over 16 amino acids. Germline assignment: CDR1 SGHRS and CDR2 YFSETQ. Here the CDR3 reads CASSLEAGQGTDTQYF. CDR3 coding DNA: TGCGCCAGCAGCTTGGAAGCGGGACAGGGCACAGATACGCAGTATTTT.

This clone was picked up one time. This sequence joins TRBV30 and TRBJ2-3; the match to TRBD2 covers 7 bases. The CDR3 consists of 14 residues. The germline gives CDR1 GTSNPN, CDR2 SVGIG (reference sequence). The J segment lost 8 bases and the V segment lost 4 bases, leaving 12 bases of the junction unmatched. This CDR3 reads CAWMVGGPFGTQYF. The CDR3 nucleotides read TGTGCCTGGATGGTGGGAGGGCCGTTCGGTACGCAGTATTTT.

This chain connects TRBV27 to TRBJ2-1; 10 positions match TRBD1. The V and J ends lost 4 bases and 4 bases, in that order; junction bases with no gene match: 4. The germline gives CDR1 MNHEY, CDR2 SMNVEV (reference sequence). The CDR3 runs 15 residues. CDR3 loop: CASSSPGQGYNEQFF. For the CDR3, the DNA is TGTGCCAGCAGTTCCCCGGGACAGGGGTACAATGAGCAGTTCTTC.

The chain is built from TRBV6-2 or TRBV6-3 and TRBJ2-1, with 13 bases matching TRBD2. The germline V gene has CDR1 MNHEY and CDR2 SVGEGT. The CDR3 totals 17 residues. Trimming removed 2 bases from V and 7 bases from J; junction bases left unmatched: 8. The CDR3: CASSYHGLAGARNEQFF. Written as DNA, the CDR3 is TGTGCCAGCAGTTACCACGGACTAGCGGGAGCGCGGAATGAGCAGTTCTTC.

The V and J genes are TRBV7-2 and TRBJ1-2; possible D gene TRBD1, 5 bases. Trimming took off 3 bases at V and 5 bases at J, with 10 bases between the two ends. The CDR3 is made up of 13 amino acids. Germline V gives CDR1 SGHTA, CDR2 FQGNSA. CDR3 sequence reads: CASSLLTGYGYTF. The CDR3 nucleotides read TGTGCCAGCAGCTTGTTAACAGGATATGGCTACACCTTC. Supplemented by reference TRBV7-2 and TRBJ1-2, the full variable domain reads GAGVSQSPSNKVTEKGKDVELRCDPISGHTALYWYRQSLGQGLEFLIYFQGNSAPDKSGLPSDRFSAERTGGSVSTLTIQRTQQEDSAVYLCASSLLTGYGYTFGSGTRLTVV.